A selection of T cell receptor beta chains follows, all from one sample in a study of cytomegalovirus exposure and HLA in healthy donors. TCRdb's table, derived via immunoSEQ multiplex PCR, lists solely in-frame clones and lacks some. Among about 240,000 clones listed, about 86% were seen once. The sample taken for sequencing was PBMCs. The receptor set was obtained from a woman in her fifties or sixties in good health and CMV-seropositive. Each CDR3 is given without its conserved first and last residue.

V: TRBV7-9
J: TRBJ1-2
CDR3: ASSPGTGGRNYGYT

V: TRBV4-2
J: TRBJ1-2
CDR3: ASSQEGPYYGYT

V: TRBV10-1
J: TRBJ1-6
CDR3: ASRGHLNSPLH

V: TRBV18
J: TRBJ2-5
CDR3: ASSLTGSPRETQY

V: TRBV27
J: TRBJ1-1
CDR3: ASSLGGGVTEAF

V: TRBV5-1
J: TRBJ2-5
CDR3: ASSPGTSGRVETQY

V: TRBV9
J: TRBJ1-2
CDR3: ASSASGYGYT

V: TRBV5-5
J: TRBJ1-1
CDR3: ASSLAESTEGDTEAF

V: TRBV5-1
J: TRBJ2-1
CDR3: ASSPDGIRSNEQF

V: TRBV15
J: TRBJ2-7
CDR3: ATSREESSGPVERY

V: TRBV6-5
J: TRBJ2-7
CDR3: ASSYSGGSPYEQY

V: TRBV7-7
J: TRBJ2-2
CDR3: ASSSLAGGPSTGELF

V: TRBV7-9
J: TRBJ1-1
CDR3: ASSNQGTITEAF

V: TRBV19
J: TRBJ2-5
CDR3: ASSNLAGGETQY

V: TRBV7-6
J: TRBJ2-7
CDR3: ASSLEREGYEQY

V: TRBV5-1
J: TRBJ2-3
CDR3: ASRLAAGAEDTQY

V: TRBV6-5
J: TRBJ2-5
CDR3: ASSYSAGTQY

V: TRBV5-1
J: TRBJ2-2
CDR3: ASSQRETGELF

V: TRBV30
J: TRBJ1-1
CDR3: AWSLPDRPEAF

V: TRBV11-2
J: TRBJ2-7
CDR3: ASSLSGAYEQY

V: TRBV7-6
J: TRBJ1-4
CDR3: ASSLGDPGVEKLF

V: TRBV2
J: TRBJ2-7
CDR3: ASSDLGQGLEHEQY

V: TRBV9
J: TRBJ1-3
CDR3: ASSVAATGSGNTIY

V: TRBV5-4
J: TRBJ1-2
CDR3: ASSLVGTDNYGYT

V: TRBV18
J: TRBJ1-3
CDR3: ASSPAGGNSGNTIY

V: TRBV6-1
J: TRBJ1-2
CDR3: ASGENYGYT

V: TRBV5-1
J: TRBJ1-4
CDR3: ASSTNPDWSTNEKLF

V: TRBV27
J: TRBJ2-6
CDR3: ASSPDRTVLTNTGANVLT

V: TRBV19
J: TRBJ1-2
CDR3: ASRSGQGANYGYT

V: TRBV28
J: TRBJ2-3
CDR3: ASSLLQDAKSTDTQY

V: TRBV5-4
J: TRBJ1-2
CDR3: ASSHDYGTYGYT

V: TRBV5-1
J: TRBJ2-7
CDR3: ASSLGRTYEQY

V: TRBV5-1
J: TRBJ2-7
CDR3: ASSRTGAYEQY

V: TRBV15
J: TRBJ1-2
CDR3: ATSRGGGRGYGYT

V: TRBV5-1
J: TRBJ1-1
CDR3: ASSTGANTEAF

V: TRBV4-1
J: TRBJ1-4
CDR3: ASRRAIRGGQRDEKLF

V: TRBV2
J: TRBJ1-2
CDR3: ASSETNIGYT

V: TRBV7-7
J: TRBJ2-7
CDR3: ASSLRAGAPYEQY

V: TRBV7-9
J: TRBJ1-2
CDR3: SSSPDGVGNYGYT

V: TRBV30
J: TRBJ1-5
CDR3: AWSYPSNQPQH

V: TRBV15
J: TRBJ2-6
CDR3: ATSRDPGPGANVLT

V: TRBV6-5
J: TRBJ2-2
CDR3: ASSYSQGAGELF

V: TRBV7-3
J: TRBJ1-1
CDR3: ASSSKGAGTEAF

V: TRBV11-2
J: TRBJ2-7
CDR3: ASTRGSGGSEQY

V: TRBV11-3
J: TRBJ1-1
CDR3: ASSLDHRAGTEAF

V: TRBV5-1
J: TRBJ2-5
CDR3: ASSSGLETQY